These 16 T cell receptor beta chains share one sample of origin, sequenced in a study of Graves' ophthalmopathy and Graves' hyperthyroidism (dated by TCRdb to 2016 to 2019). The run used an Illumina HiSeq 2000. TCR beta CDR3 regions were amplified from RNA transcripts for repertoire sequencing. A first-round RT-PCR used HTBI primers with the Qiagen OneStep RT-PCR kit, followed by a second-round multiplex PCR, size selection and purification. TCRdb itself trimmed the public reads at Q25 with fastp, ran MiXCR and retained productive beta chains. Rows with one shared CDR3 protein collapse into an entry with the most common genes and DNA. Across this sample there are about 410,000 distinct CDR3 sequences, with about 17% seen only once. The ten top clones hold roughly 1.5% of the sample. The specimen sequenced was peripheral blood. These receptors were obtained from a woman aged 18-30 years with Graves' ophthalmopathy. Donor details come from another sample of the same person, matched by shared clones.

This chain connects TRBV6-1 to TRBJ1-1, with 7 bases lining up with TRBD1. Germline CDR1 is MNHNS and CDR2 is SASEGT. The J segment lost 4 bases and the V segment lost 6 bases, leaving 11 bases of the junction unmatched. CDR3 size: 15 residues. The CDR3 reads CASRGGQLEGTEAFF. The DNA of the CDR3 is TGTGCCAGCAGAGGGGGACAGTTGGAAGGCACTGAAGCTTTCTTT.

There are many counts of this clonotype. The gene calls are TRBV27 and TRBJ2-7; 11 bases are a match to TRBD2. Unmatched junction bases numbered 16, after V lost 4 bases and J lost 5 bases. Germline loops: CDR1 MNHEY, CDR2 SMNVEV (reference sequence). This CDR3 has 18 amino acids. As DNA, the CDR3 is TGTGCCAGCAGTTACCGGGTGTCGGTTAGCGGGAGGGATCACGAGCAGTACTTC. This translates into CASSYRVSVSGRDHEQYF.

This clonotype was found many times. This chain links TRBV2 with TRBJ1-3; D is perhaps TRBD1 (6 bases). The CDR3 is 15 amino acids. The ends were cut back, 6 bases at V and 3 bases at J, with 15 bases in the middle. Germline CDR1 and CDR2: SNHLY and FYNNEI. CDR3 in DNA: TGTGCCAGCAGGTCACAGGGTATGGGTGGAAACACCATATATTTT. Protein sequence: CASRSQGMGGNTIYF. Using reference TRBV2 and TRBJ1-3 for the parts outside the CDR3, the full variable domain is EPEVTQTPSHQVTQMGQEVILRCVPISNHLYFYWYRQILGQKVEFLVSFYNNEISEKSEIFDDQFSVERPDGSNFTLKIRSTKLEDSAMYFCASRSQGMGGNTIYFGEGSWLTVV.

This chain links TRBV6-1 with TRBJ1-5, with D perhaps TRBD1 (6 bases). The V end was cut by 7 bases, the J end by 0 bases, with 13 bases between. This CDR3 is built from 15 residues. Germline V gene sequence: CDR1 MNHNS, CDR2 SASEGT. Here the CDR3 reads CASILDSYSNQPQHF. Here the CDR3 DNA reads TGTGCCAGCATATTGGACAGTTATAGCAATCAGCCCCAGCATTTT.

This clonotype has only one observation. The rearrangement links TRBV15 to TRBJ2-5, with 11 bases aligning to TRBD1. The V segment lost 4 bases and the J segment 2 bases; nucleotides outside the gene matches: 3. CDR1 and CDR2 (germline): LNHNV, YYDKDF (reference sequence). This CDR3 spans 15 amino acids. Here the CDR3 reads CATSTGDRGQETQYF. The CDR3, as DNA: TGTGCCACCAGCACTGGGGACAGGGGGCAAGAGACCCAGTACTTC.

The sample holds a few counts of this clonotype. The CDR3 nucleotides are TGTGCCAGCAGCCCGGGGGGGAGCCAAGCCTATGGCTACACCTTC. It encodes CASSPGGSQAYGYTF. This chain links TRBV7-9 with TRBJ1-2, with D possibly being TRBD1 (5 bases). The germline V and J ends were trimmed by 5 bases and 4 bases, with 17 bases remaining between them. Germline V gives CDR1 SEHNR, CDR2 FQNEAQ (reference sequence). The length of the CDR3 is 15 residues.

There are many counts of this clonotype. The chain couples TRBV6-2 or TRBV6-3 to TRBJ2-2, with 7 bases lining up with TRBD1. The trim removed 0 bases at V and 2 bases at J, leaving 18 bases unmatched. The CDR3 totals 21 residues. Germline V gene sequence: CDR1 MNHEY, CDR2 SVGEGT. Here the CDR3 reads CASSYSNWGHRGSPNTGELFF. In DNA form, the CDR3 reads TGTGCCAGCAGTTACTCGAATTGGGGCCACAGGGGTTCCCCAAACACCGGGGAGCTGTTTTTT.

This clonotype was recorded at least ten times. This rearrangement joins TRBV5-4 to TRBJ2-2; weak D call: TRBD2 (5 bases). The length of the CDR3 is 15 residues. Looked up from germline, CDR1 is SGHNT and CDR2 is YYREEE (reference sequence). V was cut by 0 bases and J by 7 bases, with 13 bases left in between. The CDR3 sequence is CASSLDFIEGGELFF. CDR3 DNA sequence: TGTGCCAGCAGCTTGGACTTTATTGAGGGCGGGGAGCTGTTTTTT.

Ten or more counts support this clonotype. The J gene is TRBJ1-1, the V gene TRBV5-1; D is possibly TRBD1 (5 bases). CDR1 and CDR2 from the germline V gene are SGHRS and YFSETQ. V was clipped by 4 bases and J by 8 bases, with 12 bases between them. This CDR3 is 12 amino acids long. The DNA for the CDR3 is TGCGCCAGCAGCCCAGGGACGGCGGAAGCTTTCTTT. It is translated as CASSPGTAEAFF. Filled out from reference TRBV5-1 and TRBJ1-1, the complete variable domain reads KAGVTQTPRYLIKTRGQQVTLSCSPISGHRSVSWYQQTPGQGLQFLFEYFSETQRNKGNFPGRFSGRQFSNSRSEMNVSTLELGDSALYLCASSPGTAEAFFGQGTRLTVV.

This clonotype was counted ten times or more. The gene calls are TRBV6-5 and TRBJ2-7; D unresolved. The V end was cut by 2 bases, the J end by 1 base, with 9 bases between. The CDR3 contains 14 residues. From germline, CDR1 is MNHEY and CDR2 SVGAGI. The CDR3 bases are TGTGCCAGCAGTTACGAGACCGGGTCCTACGAGCAGTACTTC. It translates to CASSYETGSYEQYF.

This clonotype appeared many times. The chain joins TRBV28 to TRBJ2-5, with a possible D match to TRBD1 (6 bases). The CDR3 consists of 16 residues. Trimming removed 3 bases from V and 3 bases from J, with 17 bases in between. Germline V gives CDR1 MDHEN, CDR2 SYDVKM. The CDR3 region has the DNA TGTGCCAGCAGTTTCCAGAAGGAGTGGACAGAAGAGACCCAGTACTTC. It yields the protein CASSFQKEWTEETQYF.

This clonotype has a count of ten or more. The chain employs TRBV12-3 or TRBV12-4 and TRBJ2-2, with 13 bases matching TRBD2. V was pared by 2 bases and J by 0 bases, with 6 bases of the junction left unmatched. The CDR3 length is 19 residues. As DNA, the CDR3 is TGTGCCAGCAGTTTACTCCCGGGACTAGCGGGAACGAACACCGGGGAGCTGTTTTTT. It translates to CASSLLPGLAGTNTGELFF.

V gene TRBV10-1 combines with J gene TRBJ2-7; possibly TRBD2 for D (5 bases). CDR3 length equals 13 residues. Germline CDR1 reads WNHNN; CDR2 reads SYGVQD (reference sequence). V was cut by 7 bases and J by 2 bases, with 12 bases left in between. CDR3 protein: CASMQEVPYEQYF. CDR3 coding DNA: TGCGCCAGCATGCAGGAGGTCCCCTACGAGCAGTACTTC.

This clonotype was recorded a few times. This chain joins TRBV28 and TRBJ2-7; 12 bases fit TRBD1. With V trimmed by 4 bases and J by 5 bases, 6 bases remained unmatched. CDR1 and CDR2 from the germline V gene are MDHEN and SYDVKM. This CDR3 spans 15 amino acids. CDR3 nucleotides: TGTGCCAGCAGTTCCCCCGGGACAGGGGGCAACGAGCAGTACTTC. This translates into CASSSPGTGGNEQYF.

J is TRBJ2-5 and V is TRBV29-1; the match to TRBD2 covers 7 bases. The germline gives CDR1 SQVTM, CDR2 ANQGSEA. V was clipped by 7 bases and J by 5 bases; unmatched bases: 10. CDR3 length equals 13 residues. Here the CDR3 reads CSASSGGGETQYF. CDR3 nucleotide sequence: TGCAGCGCTTCCTCCGGGGGAGGGGAGACCCAGTACTTC.

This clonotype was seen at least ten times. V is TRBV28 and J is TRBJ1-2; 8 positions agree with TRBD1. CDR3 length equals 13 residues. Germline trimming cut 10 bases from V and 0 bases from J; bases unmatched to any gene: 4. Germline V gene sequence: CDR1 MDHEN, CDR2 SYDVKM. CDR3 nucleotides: TGTGCCACCCCGACAGGGGCTAACTATGGCTACACCTTC. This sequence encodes CATPTGANYGYTF.